Below, 24 T cell receptor beta chains from the same sample are listed, as sequenced in a study of blood T cell repertoires in COVID-19 (dated by TCRdb to the early 2020s). Libraries were constructed by the immunoSEQ multiplex PCR assay. In TCRdb, the immuneACCESS table is reduced to in-frame sequences with V and J assigned. These tables do not hold every clone; where another copy was compared, an unresolved V gene accounts for under half, and the others remain unexplained. In all, the sample holds almost 300,000 clones, and about 87% of those were seen once. 1% to 1.5% of the sample is taken by the ten largest. Material: peripheral blood. The source of these receptors is a man between 65 and 85 years old with acute or convalescent COVID-19.

This chain connects TRBV6-6 to TRBJ2-7, with 7 nucleotides matching TRBD1. Trimming took 4 bases from V and 7 from J; bases not matched to a gene: 4. CDR3 size: 12 residues. Germline values: CDR1 MNHNY, CDR2 SVGAGI (reference sequence). CDR3 nucleotide sequence: TGTGCCAGCAGTTCCGACAGGGCGGAGCAGTACTTC. Translated, it gives CASSSDRAEQYF.

The J gene is TRBJ2-3, the V gene TRBV28, with 10 bases aligning to TRBD1. Germline V gene lookup returns CDR1 MDHEN and CDR2 SYDVKM. This CDR3 contains 14 residues. The J segment lost 7 bases and the V segment lost 6 bases, leaving 7 bases of the junction unmatched. CDR3 coding DNA: TGTGCCAGCAGGGCCGGGACAGGGGTATATACGCAGTATTTT. Protein: CASRAGTGVYTQYF.

V usage is TRBV2 and J usage is TRBJ1-4, with TRBD1 matching over 8 bases. CDR1 SNHLY and CDR2 FYNNEI come from the germline V gene. V dropped 6 bases and J dropped 8; count of bases not matched to a gene: 5. This CDR3 region has 13 residues. The CDR3 loop is CASRGGTGEKLFF. The CDR3, as DNA: TGTGCCAGCAGGGGGGGGACAGGCGAAAAACTGTTTTTT.

This clone appeared once. CDR3 loop: CASSLDGVAYEQYF. DNA of the CDR3: TGTGCCAGCAGCTTGGACGGGGTTGCTTACGAGCAGTACTTC. The chain couples TRBV7-9 to TRBJ2-7; D may be TRBD2 (5 bases). Germline values: CDR1 SEHNR, CDR2 FQNEAQ (reference sequence). Trimming cost V 3 bases and J 4 bases, with 13 bases left between them. This CDR3 comprises 14 residues.

This chain joins TRBV6-2 or TRBV6-3 and TRBJ2-3; possible D gene TRBD2, 6 bases. This CDR3 has 17 amino acids. Trimming stripped 0 bases from V and 0 bases from J, with 13 bases between. Germline V gene data show CDR1 as MNHEY and CDR2 as SVGEGT. The DNA of the CDR3 is TGTGCCAGCAGTTACTCGACGAGGGACTTAAGCACAGATACGCAGTATTTT. The encoded protein is CASSYSTRDLSTDTQYF.

Here the CDR3 reads CAISRDTHGEQYF. The CDR3 nucleotides are TGTGCCATCAGTAGGGACACCCATGGGGAGCAGTACTTC. The J gene is TRBJ2-7, the V gene TRBV10-3; the D gene is possibly TRBD1 (6 bases). This CDR3 is built from 13 residues. In germline, CDR1 is ENHRY, CDR2 SYGVKD. The V end was cut by 5 bases, the J end by 7 bases, with 15 bases between.

The chain joins TRBV11-2 to TRBJ2-7; tentatively, D is TRBD2 (5 bases). From germline, CDR1 is SGHAT and CDR2 FQNNGV. CDR3 size: 13 residues. V shed 2 bases and J shed 7 bases, with 12 bases lying between them. CDR3 sequence reads: CASSLSRTGEQYF. Written as DNA, the CDR3 is TGTGCCAGCAGCTTATCTCGGACGGGAGAGCAGTACTTC.

This clone was recorded once. This chain uses TRBV6-2 or TRBV6-3 with TRBJ2-1; the match to TRBD2 covers 10 bases. V was clipped by 2 bases and J by 4 bases; unmatched bases: 2. There are 15 residues in the CDR3. Germline V gene data show CDR1 as MNHEY and CDR2 as SVGEGT. The CDR3 DNA sequence: TGTGCCAGCAGTTACAGCGGGGGGGGTTACAATGAGCAGTTCTTC. Translation gives CASSYSGGGYNEQFF.

The genes are TRBV19 and TRBJ1-2; 8 nucleotides match TRBD1. Trimming removed 3 bases from V and 10 bases from J; junction bases left unmatched: 10. Germline CDR1 and CDR2: LNHDA and SQIVND (reference sequence). The CDR3 is made up of 14 amino acids. The CDR3 sequence: CASSIGGQVLYYTF. The CDR3 DNA reads TGTGCCAGTAGTATTGGGGGACAGGTCCTGTACTACACCTTC.

The V gene is TRBV5-6, the J gene TRBJ2-3, with D uncertain. In germline, CDR1 is SGHDT, CDR2 YYEEEE. The V end lost 4 bases, the J end lost 7 bases, and 10 bases lay between the germline ends. The length of the CDR3 is 12 residues. DNA for the CDR3: TGTGCCAGCAGCCCTGCGCCCAATACGCAGTATTTT. Translated: CASSPAPNTQYF.

This clone came up a few times. The rearrangement uses TRBV21-1 and TRBJ1-2; the D call TRBD1 from the table was never checked on the DNA. TRBV21-1 is noted as a pseudogene. The CDR3 consists of 18 residues. Here the CDR3 reads CASSKVRRKQGAFYGYTF. Here the CDR3 DNA reads TGTGCCAGCAGCAAAGTAAGAAGGAAACAGGGGGCTTTCTATGGCTACACCTTC.

The chain uses TRBV7-9 and TRBJ1-1; perhaps TRBD1 as D (5 bases). The CDR3 is 16 amino acids. With 5 bases removed from V and 3 bases from J, the gap between germline ends came to 19 bases. Germline CDR1 is SEHNR and CDR2 is FQNEAQ (reference sequence). The chain's CDR3 is CASSAISGEWDTEAFF. CDR3 coding DNA: TGTGCCAGCAGCGCGATATCGGGGGAATGGGACACTGAAGCTTTCTTT.

The J gene is TRBJ2-2, the V gene TRBV28; D unresolved. Germline loops: CDR1 MDHEN, CDR2 SYDVKM. V was clipped by 3 bases and J by 6 bases, with 8 bases between them. CDR3 size: 13 residues. CDR3 in amino acids: CASSLSYPGELFF. CDR3 DNA: TGTGCCAGCAGTTTGAGCTATCCCGGGGAGCTGTTTTTT.

The J gene is TRBJ2-7, the V gene TRBV5-5, with TRBD2 identical over 13 bases. This CDR3 contains 16 residues. Trimming at V came to 4 bases and at J to 2 bases, leaving 6 bases not matched to a gene. Per the germline V gene, CDR1 is SGHKS and CDR2 is YYEKEE (reference sequence). CDR3 amino acids: CASSLGTSGITYEQYF. The CDR3, as DNA: TGTGCCAGCAGCCTAGGGACTAGCGGGATCACCTACGAGCAGTACTTC.

This chain joins TRBV19 and TRBJ1-2; D is unclear. Germline V gives CDR1 LNHDA, CDR2 SQIVND (reference sequence). Between the trimmed V and J ends, which lost 1 base and 13 bases, there was a span of 13 bases. CDR3 length: 12 residues. The CDR3 region is CASSIGYSGTTF. The CDR3 region has the DNA TGTGCCAGTAGTATAGGATACAGCGGAACCACCTTC.

The chain recombines TRBV4-3 with TRBJ2-1; 8 positions agree with TRBD1. CDR3 size: 14 residues. The junction had 7 bases not matched to a gene; V was cut back by 5 bases and J by 7 bases. Germline loops: CDR1 LGHNA, CDR2 YSLEER. The chain's CDR3 is CASSLQGARNEQFF. Written as DNA, the CDR3 is TGCGCCAGCAGCTTGCAGGGGGCTAGGAATGAGCAGTTCTTC.

The rearrangement joins TRBV30 to TRBJ2-7; no firm D call. Germline lookup yields CDR1 GTSNPN and CDR2 SVGIG (reference sequence). Trimming stripped 1 base from V and 9 bases from J, with 10 bases between. This CDR3 comprises 11 residues. The CDR3 protein is CAWSGASGQYF. The CDR3 bases are TGTGCCTGGAGTGGCGCTTCGGGGCAGTACTTC. The full variable domain, completed using reference TRBV30 and TRBJ2-7, is SQTIHQWPATLVQPVGSPLSLECTVEGTSNPNLYWYRQAAGRGLQLLFYSVGIGQISSEVPQNLSASRPQDRQFILSSKKLLLSDSGFYLCAWSGASGQYFGPGTRLTVT.

This chain uses TRBV4-3 with TRBJ1-2; 10 nucleotides match TRBD1. The CDR3 has 17 residues. Trimming took 4 bases from V and 0 from J; bases not matched to a gene: 8. Germline lookup yields CDR1 LGHNA and CDR2 YSLEER. CDR3 sequence (DNA): TGCGCCAGCAGCCTCGGGACAGGGGCTCGTGCTAACTATGGCTACACCTTC. Translation: CASSLGTGARANYGYTF.

A single count supports this clone. The rearrangement uses TRBV6-1 and TRBJ2-2; the D is unclear. The V and J ends lost 2 bases and 6 bases respectively, with 10 bases between them. CDR1 and CDR2 from the germline V gene are MNHNS and SASEGT. The CDR3 is made up of 14 amino acids. The CDR3 DNA reads as TGTGCCAGCAGTGAAATCCGGGTAGCCGGGGAGCTGTTTTTT. This gives the protein CASSEIRVAGELFF.

This sequence joins TRBV11-3 and TRBJ2-1; D might be TRBD1 (5 bases). There are 16 residues in the CDR3. V was trimmed by 1 base and J by 4 bases, leaving 14 bases between them. CDR1 is SGHNT and CDR2 is YENEEA in the germline V gene. CDR3 nucleotide sequence: TGTGCCAGCAGCTTAGTAGGTACGACAGCATACAATGAGCAGTTCTTC. This codes for CASSLVGTTAYNEQFF.

The chain is built from TRBV19 and TRBJ2-2; D gene unclear. V was cut by 3 bases and J by 8 bases, with 10 bases left in between. Germline CDR1 reads LNHDA; CDR2 reads SQIVND (reference sequence). The CDR3 loop spans 13 amino acids. CDR3 region: CASSIPPRGELFF. DNA of the CDR3: TGTGCCAGTAGTATCCCGCCTCGGGGGGAGCTGTTTTTT.

J is TRBJ1-1 and V is TRBV11-3; D is perhaps TRBD1 (6 bases). Germline V gives CDR1 SGHNT, CDR2 YENEEA. The CDR3 spans 13 residues. Trimming pared 5 bases from V and 11 bases from J, leaving 18 bases between. The CDR3 region is CASSPGRGQGAFF. CDR3 coding DNA: TGTGCCAGCAGCCCGGGACGGGGCCAGGGGGCTTTCTTT.

The gene calls are TRBV5-1 and TRBJ2-2, with TRBD2 matching over 10 bases. The CDR3 sequence is 16 residues long. Trimming cost V 4 bases and J 5 bases; bases outside gene matches: 8. Germline V gene sequence: CDR1 SGHRS, CDR2 YFSETQ. This chain's CDR3 is CASSPKTSGPTGELFF. DNA of the CDR3: TGCGCCAGCAGCCCCAAGACTAGCGGGCCAACCGGGGAGCTGTTTTTT.

The J gene is TRBJ1-2, the V gene TRBV7-2; no clear D. Trimming pared 2 bases from V and 7 bases from J, leaving 11 bases between. CDR3 size: 13 residues. Per germline, CDR1 SGHTA and CDR2 FQGNSA. In DNA, the CDR3 is TGTGCCAGCAGCTTAAAGACTGATCTTGGCTACACCTTC. Translated, it gives CASSLKTDLGYTF.